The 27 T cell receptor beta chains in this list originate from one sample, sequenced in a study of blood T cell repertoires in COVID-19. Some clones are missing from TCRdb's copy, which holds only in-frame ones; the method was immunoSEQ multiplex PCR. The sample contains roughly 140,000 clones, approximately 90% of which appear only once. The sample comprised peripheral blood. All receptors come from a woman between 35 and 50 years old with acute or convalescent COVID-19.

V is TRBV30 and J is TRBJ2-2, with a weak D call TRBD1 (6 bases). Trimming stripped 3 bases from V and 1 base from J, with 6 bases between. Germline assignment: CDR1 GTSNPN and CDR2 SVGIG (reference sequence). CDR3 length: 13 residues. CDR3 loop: CAWRGQNTGELFF. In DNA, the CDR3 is TGTGCCTGGAGGGGACAGAACACCGGGGAGCTGTTTTTT.

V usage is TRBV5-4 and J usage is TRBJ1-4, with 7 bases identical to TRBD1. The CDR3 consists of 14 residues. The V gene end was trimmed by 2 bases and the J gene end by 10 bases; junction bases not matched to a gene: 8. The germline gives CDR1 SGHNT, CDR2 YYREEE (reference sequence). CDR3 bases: TGTGCCAGCAGCTTACCACAGGGGAAAGGAAAACTGTTTTTT. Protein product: CASSLPQGKGKLFF. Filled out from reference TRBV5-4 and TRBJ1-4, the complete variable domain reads ETGVTQSPTHLIKTRGQQVTLRCSSQSGHNTVSWYQQALGQGPQFIFQYYREEENGRGNFPPRFSGLQFPNYSSELNVNALELDDSALYLCASSLPQGKGKLFFGSGTQLSVL.

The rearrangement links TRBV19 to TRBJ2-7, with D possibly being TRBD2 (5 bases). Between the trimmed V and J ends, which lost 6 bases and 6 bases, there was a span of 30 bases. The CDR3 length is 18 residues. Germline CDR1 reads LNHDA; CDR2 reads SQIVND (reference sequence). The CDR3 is CASSRSLPRASFIGEQYF. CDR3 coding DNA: TGTGCCAGTAGCCGAAGTCTCCCGCGGGCGTCGTTTATCGGCGAGCAGTACTTC.

The CDR3 region is CASSDSGGALKTDTQYF. The CDR3, as DNA: TGCGCCAGCAGTGACAGCGGGGGGGCCCTTAAGACAGATACGCAGTATTTT. The rearrangement uses TRBV10-1 and TRBJ2-3, with 10 bases fitting TRBD2. The CDR3 extends over 17 amino acids. Trimming removed 3 bases from V and 3 bases from J; junction bases left unmatched: 9. The germline V gene encodes CDR1 WNHNN and CDR2 SYGVQD (reference sequence).

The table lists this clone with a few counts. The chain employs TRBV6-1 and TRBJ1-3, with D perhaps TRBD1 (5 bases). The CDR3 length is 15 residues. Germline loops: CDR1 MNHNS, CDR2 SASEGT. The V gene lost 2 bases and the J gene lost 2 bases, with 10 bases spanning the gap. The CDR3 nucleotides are TGTGCCAGCAGTGAACCGTCAGGGCCTGGAAACACCATATATTTT. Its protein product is CASSEPSGPGNTIYF.

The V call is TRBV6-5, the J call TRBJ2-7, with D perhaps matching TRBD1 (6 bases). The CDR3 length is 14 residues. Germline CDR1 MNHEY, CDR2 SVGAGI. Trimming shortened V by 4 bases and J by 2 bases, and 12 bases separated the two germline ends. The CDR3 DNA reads TGTGCCAGCAGTTCCAGGGGTCCACCCTACGAGCAGTACTTC. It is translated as CASSSRGPPYEQYF.

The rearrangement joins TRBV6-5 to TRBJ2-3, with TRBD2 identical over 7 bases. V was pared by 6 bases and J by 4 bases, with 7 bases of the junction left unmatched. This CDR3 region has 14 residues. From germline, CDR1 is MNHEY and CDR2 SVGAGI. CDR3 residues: CASRGVGGSDTQYF. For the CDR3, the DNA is TGTGCCAGCAGGGGGGTCGGGGGGTCAGATACGCAGTATTTT.

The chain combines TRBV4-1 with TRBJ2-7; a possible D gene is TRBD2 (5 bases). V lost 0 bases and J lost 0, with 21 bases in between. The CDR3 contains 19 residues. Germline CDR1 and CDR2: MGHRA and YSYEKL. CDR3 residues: CASSQEGPWSGVSSYEQYF. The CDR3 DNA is TGCGCCAGCAGCCAAGAAGGCCCTTGGAGCGGCGTTAGCTCCTACGAGCAGTACTTC.

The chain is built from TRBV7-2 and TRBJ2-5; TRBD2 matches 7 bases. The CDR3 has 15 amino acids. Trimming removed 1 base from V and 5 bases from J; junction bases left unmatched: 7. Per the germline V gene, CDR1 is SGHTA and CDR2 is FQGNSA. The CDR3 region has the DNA TGTGCCAGCAGCTTAGGCGGGAGAAACTCGGAGACCCAGTACTTC. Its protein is CASSLGGRNSETQYF.

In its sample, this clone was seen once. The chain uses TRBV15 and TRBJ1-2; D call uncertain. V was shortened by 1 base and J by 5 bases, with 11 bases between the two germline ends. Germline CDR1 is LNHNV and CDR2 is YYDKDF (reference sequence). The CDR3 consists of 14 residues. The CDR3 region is CATSRGSTGYGYTF. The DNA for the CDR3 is TGTGCCACCAGCAGAGGATCCACCGGGTATGGCTACACCTTC.

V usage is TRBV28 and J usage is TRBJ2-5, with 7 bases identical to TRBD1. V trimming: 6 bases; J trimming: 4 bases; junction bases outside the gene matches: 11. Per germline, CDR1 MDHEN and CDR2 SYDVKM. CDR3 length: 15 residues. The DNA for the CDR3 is TGTGCCAGCAGGCCCTGGGACAGCAATTCAGAGACCCAGTACTTC. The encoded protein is CASRPWDSNSETQYF.

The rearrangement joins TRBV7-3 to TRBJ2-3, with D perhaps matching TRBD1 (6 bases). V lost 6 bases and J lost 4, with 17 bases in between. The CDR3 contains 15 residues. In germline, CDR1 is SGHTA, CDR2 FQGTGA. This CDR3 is CASSPAAGEADTQYF. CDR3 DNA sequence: TGTGCCAGCAGTCCGGCGGCAGGGGAAGCAGATACGCAGTATTTT.

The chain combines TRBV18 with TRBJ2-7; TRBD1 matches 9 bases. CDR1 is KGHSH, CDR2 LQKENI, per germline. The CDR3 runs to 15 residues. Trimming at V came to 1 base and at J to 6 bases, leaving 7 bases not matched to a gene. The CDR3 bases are TGTGCCAGCTCACCACAACAGGGACAGGGAGGCGAGCAGTACTTC. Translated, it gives CASSPQQGQGGEQYF.

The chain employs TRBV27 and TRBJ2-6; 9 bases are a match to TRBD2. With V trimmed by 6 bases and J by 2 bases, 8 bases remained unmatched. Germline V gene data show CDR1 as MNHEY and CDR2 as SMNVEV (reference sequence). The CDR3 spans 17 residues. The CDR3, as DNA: TGTGCCAGCAGACCGAGACTAGCGGAGGCTGGGGCCAACGTCCTGACTTTC. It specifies CASRPRLAEAGANVLTF.

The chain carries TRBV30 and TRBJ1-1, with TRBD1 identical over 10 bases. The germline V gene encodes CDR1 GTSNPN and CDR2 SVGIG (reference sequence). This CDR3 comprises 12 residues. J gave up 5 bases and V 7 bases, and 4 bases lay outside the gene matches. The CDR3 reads CASDRGGTEAFF. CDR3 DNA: TGTGCCTCGGACAGGGGGGGAACTGAAGCTTTCTTT. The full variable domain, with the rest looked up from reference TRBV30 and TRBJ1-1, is SQTIHQWPATLVQPVGSPLSLECTVEGTSNPNLYWYRQAAGRGLQLLFYSVGIGQISSEVPQNLSASRPQDRQFILSSKKLLLSDSGFYLCASDRGGTEAFFGQGTRLTVV.

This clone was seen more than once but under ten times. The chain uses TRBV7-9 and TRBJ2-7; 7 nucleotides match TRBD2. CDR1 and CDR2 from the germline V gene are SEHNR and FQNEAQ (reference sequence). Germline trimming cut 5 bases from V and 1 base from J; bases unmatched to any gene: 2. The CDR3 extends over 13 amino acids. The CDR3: CASSRGLSYEQYF. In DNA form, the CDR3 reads TGTGCCAGCAGCCGGGGACTATCCTACGAGCAGTACTTC.

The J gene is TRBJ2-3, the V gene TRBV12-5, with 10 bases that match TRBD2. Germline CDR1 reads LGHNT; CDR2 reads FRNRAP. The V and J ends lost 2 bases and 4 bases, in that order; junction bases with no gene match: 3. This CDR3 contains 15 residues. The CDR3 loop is CASGLQLAGPDTQYF. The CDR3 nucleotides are TGTGCTAGTGGTTTGCAACTAGCGGGACCAGATACGCAGTATTTT. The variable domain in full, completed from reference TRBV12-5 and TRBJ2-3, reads DARVTQTPRHKVTEMGQEVTMRCQPILGHNTVFWYRQTMMQGLELLAYFRNRAPLDDSGMPKDRFSAEMPDATLATLKIQPSEPRDSAVYFCASGLQLAGPDTQYFGPGTRLTVL.

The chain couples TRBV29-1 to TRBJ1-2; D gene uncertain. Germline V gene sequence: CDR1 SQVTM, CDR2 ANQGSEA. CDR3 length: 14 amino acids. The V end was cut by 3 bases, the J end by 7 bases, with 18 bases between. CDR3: CSVDHKPQGVGYTF. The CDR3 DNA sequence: TGCAGCGTTGATCATAAACCTCAAGGAGTTGGCTACACCTTC.

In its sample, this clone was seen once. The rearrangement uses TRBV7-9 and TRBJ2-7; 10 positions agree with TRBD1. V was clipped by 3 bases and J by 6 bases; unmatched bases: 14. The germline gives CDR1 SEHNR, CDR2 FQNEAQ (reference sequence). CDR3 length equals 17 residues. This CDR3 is CASSLKPPGQGLFEQYF. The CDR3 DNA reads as TGTGCCAGCAGCTTGAAGCCTCCGGGACAGGGGCTCTTCGAGCAGTACTTC.

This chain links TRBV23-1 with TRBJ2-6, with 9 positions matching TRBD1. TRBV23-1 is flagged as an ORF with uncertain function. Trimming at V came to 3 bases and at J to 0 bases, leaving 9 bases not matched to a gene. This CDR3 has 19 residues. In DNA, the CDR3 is TGCGCCAGCAGTCATCGGGGACAGGGCGTTACCTCTGGGGCCAACGTCCTGACTTTC. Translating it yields CASSHRGQGVTSGANVLTF.

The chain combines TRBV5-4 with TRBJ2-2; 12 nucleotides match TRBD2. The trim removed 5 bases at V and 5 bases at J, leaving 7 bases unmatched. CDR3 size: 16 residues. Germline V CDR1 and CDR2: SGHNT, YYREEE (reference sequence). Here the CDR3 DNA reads TGTGCCAGCAGAAAGCGACTAGCGGGAGAGACCGGGGAGCTGTTTTTT. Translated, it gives CASRKRLAGETGELFF.

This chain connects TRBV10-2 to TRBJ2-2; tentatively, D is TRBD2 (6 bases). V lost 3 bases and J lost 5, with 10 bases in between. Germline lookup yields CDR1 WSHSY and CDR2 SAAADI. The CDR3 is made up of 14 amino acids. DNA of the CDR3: TGCGCCAGCAGTGACCCAGGGAGGACCGGGGAGCTGTTTTTT. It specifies CASSDPGRTGELFF.

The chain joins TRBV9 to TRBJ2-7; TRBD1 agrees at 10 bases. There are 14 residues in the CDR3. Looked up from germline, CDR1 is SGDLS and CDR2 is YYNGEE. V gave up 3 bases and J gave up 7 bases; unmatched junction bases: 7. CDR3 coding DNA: TGTGCCAGCAGCGAGGGGACAGGGGCGAAGGAGCAGTACTTC. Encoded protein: CASSEGTGAKEQYF. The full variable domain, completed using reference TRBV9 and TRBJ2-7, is DSGVTQTPKHLITATGQRVTLRCSPRSGDLSVYWYQQSLDQGLQFLIQYYNGEERAKGNILERFSAQQFPDLHSELNLSSLELGDSALYFCASSEGTGAKEQYFGPGTRLTVT.

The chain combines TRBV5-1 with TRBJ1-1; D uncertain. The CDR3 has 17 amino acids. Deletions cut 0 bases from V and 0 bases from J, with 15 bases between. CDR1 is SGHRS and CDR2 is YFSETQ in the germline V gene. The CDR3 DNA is TGCGCCAGCAGCTTGGAGGGAGGGCCCCCTTTGAACACTGAAGCTTTCTTT. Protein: CASSLEGGPPLNTEAFF.

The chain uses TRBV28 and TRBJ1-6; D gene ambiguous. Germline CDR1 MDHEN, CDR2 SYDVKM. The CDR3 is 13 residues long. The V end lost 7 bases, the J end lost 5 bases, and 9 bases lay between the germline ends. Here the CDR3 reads CASTAADNSPLHF. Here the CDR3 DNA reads TGTGCCAGCACCGCGGCGGATAATTCACCCCTCCACTTT.

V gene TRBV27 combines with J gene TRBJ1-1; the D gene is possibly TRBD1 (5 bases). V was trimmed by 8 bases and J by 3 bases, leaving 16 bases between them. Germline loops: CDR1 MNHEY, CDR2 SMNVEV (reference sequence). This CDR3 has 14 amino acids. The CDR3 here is CASGRDSWDTEAFF. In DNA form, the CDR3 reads TGTGCCAGCGGCCGGGACTCTTGGGACACTGAAGCTTTCTTT.

The CDR3 region is CASSFAGGRNNEQFF. CDR3 sequence (DNA): TGCGCCAGCAGCTTTGCGGGGGGGCGTAACAATGAGCAGTTCTTC. J is TRBJ2-1 and V is TRBV5-1; 9 bases are a match to TRBD2. The CDR3 loop spans 15 amino acids. J lost 5 bases, V lost 2 bases, and 5 bases had no gene match. Looked up from germline, CDR1 is SGHRS and CDR2 is YFSETQ.